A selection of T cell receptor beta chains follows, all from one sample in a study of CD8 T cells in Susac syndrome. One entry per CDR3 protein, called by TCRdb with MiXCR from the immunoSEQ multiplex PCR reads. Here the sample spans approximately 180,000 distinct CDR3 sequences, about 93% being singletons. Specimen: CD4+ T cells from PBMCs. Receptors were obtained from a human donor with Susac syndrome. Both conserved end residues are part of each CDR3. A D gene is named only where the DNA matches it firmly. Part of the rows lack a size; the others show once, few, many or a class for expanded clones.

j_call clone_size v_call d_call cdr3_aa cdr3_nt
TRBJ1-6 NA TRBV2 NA CASSEARSSYNSPLHF TGTGCCAGCAGTGAAGCGCGGAGCTCCTATAATTCACCCCTCCACTTT
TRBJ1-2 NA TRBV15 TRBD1 CATSRDRGQGGYGYTF TGTGCCACCAGCAGAGATCGGGGACAGGGAGGCTATGGCTACACCTTC
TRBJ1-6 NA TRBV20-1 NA CSARAGPASSYNSPLHF TGCAGTGCTAGAGCGGGCCCGGCGAGCTCCTATAATTCACCCCTCCACTTT
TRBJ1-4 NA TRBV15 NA CATSRDPGPRGGEKLFF TGTGCCACCAGCAGAGACCCTGGACCCCGAGGAGGCGAAAAACTGTTTTTT
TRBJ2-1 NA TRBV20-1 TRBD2 CSAHGLAGGPYNEQFF TGCAGTGCCCACGGACTAGCGGGGGGTCCATACAATGAGCAGTTCTTC
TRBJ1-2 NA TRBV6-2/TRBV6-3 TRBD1 CASSYDRGYYGYTF TGTGCCAGCAGTTACGACAGGGGCTACTATGGCTACACCTTC
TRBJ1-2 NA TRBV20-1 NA CSASGPGVNYGYTF TGCAGTGCTAGTGGGCCAGGGGTTAACTATGGCTACACCTTC
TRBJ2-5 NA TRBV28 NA CASSIQGLGETQYF TGTGCCAGCAGTATTCAGGGACTTGGGGAGACCCAGTACTTC
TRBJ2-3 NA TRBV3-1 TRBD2 CASSQGLASSDTQYF TGTGCCAGCAGCCAGGGACTAGCGAGCTCTGATACGCAGTATTTT
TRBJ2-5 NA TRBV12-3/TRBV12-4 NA CASSLGPAVARQETQYF TGTGCCAGCAGTTTGGGGCCAGCGGTTGCCCGCCAAGAGACCCAGTACTTC
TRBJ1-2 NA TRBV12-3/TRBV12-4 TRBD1 CASSTRGQGGYTF TGTGCCAGCTCTACTAGGGGGCAGGGAGGCTACACCTTC
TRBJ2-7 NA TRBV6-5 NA CASSYYQGSGEQYF TGTGCCAGCAGTTACTATCAGGGCTCGGGGGAGCAGTACTTC
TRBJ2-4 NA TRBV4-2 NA CASSQEVPALAKNIQYF TGTGCCAGCAGCCAAGAAGTACCAGCGTTAGCCAAAAACATTCAGTACTTC
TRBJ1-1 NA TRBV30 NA CAGKRPNTEAFF TGTGCCGGGAAACGACCGAACACTGAAGCTTTCTTT
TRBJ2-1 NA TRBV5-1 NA CASSLTLRSSDNEQFF TGCGCCAGCAGCTTGACCCTACGGAGCTCCGACAATGAGCAGTTCTTC
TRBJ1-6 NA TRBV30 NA CAWSVGAFSYNSPLHF TGTGCCTGGAGTGTAGGCGCATTCTCCTATAATTCACCCCTCCACTTT
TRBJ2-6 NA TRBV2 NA CASSDSHSGANVLTF TGTGCCAGCAGTGATTCGCACTCCGGGGCCAACGTCCTGACTTTC
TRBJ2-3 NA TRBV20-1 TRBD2 CSARTSGPRTDTQYF TGCAGTGCCAGGACTAGCGGGCCCCGCACAGATACGCAGTATTTT
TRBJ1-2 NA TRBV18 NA CASSPWRDGYTF TGTGCCAGCTCACCGTGGCGCGATGGCTACACCTTC
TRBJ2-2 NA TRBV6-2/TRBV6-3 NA CASSRDEGGELFF TGTGCCAGCTCCCGGGATGAAGGCGGGGAGCTGTTTTTT
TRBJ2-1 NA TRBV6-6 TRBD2 CASSFRAGSSYNEQFF TGTGCCAGCAGTTTTCGAGCGGGGAGCTCCTACAATGAGCAGTTCTTC
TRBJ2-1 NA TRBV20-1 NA CSASETGTGRNEQFF TGCAGTGCTAGTGAGACCGGGACTGGCCGCAATGAGCAGTTCTTC
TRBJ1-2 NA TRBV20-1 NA CSASPLRGEPNYGYTF TGCAGTGCTAGTCCCCTCAGGGGAGAACCTAACTATGGCTACACCTTC
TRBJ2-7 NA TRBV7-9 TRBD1 CASSLAGQGRGEQYF TGTGCCAGCAGCTTAGCCGGACAGGGAAGGGGCGAGCAGTACTTC
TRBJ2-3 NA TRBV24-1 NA CATSAPGYTDTQYF TGTGCCACCAGCGCACCGGGATACACAGATACGCAGTATTTT
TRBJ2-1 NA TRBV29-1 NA CSVVITAGAEQFF TGCAGCGTTGTTATTACAGCGGGTGCTGAGCAGTTCTTC
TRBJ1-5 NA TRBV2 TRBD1 CASKDRDYQPQHF TGTGCCAGCAAGGACAGGGACTATCAGCCCCAGCATTTT
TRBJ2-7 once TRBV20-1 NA CSASPRRLAGYEQYF TGCAGTGCTAGCCCAAGGCGGCTAGCCGGCTACGAGCAGTACTTC
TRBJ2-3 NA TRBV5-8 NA CASSLGSLQFTDTQYF TGTGCCAGCAGCTTAGGGTCCCTTCAGTTCACAGATACGCAGTATTTT
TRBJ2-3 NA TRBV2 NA CASSEKEEPGTQYF TGTGCCAGCAGTGAGAAAGAAGAGCCGGGTACGCAGTATTTT
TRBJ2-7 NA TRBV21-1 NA CASSKEAYEQYF TGTGCCAGCAGCAAAGAGGCTTACGAGCAGTACTTC
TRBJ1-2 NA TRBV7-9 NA CASSPTMANYGYTF TGTGCCAGCAGCCCTACGATGGCTAACTATGGCTACACCTTC
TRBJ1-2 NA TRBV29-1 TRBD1 CSVATGDYGYTF TGCAGCGTGGCTACAGGGGACTATGGCTACACCTTC
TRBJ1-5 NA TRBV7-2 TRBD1 CASSSGTVGRGNQPQHF TGTGCCAGCAGCTCCGGGACAGTTGGACGGGGCAATCAGCCCCAGCATTTT
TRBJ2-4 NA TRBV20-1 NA CSASVAGSKNIQYF TGCAGTGCTAGCGTCGCGGGGTCCAAAAACATTCAGTACTTC
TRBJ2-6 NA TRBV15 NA CATSSIRTIGANVLTF TGTGCCACCAGCTCAATAAGGACAATAGGGGCCAACGTCCTGACTTTC
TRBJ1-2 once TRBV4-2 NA CASSGGSGYTF TGTGCCAGCAGCGGGGGTAGTGGCTACACCTTC